Below, 22 T cell receptor beta chains from the same sample are listed, as sequenced in a study of human T cells and chemical hapten exposure. Using its own MiXCR run on the RACE reads, TCRdb lists one record per CDR3 protein. Among 55,000 to 75,000 distinct CDR3 sequences, around 7% were seen once, and the ten largest hold 1.5% to 2%. Sample time point: pre-sensitization, week 0. Regarding treatment: therapeutic diphenylcyclopropenone sensitization with weekly scalp DPC. Specimen: whole blood, collected in connection with sensitization to the hapten diphenylcyclopropenone (DPC). All receptors derive from a woman in her 30s with alopecia areata. Some clones in this sample may be carry-over from other donors' samples.

V usage is TRBV20-1 and J usage is TRBJ2-7, with 8 bases aligning to TRBD1. There are 15 residues in the CDR3. The V gene's germline CDR1 is DFQATT and CDR2 SNEGSKA (reference sequence). Unmatched junction bases numbered 13, after V lost 6 bases and J lost 3 bases. For the CDR3, the DNA is TGCAGTGCAAAGTATGGACAGGGATCACACTACGAGCAGTACTTC. Its translation is CSAKYGQGSHYEQYF.

This clonotype was seen a handful of times. The chain links TRBV5-1 to TRBJ2-7, with 12 bases matching TRBD2. The CDR3 runs to 17 residues. Trimming cost V 0 bases and J 3 bases; bases outside gene matches: 7. Germline CDR1 and CDR2: SGHRS and YFSETQ. CDR3 in amino acids: CASSLEPTSGGLYEQYF. DNA for the CDR3: TGCGCCAGCAGCTTGGAACCAACTAGCGGGGGGCTCTACGAGCAGTACTTC.

This clonotype was found many times. The chain couples TRBV12-3 or TRBV12-4 to TRBJ2-5; possible D gene TRBD2, 6 bases. The CDR3 runs to 14 residues. The V end was cut by 3 bases, the J end by 7 bases, with 15 bases between. CDR3 loop: CASSLRDGYVTQYF. The DNA of the CDR3 is TGTGCCAGCAGTTTGCGGGACGGTTATGTGACCCAGTACTTC.

In this sample, this clonotype turned up many times. The rearrangement uses TRBV6-2 or TRBV6-3 and TRBJ1-1, with 9 bases fitting TRBD1. Trimming cost V 6 bases and J 5 bases; bases outside gene matches: 7. This CDR3 is 14 amino acids long. CDR1 and CDR2 (germline): MNHEY, SVGEGT. The CDR3 sequence: CASSPRQGGTEAFF. In DNA form, the CDR3 reads TGTGCCAGCAGCCCTAGACAGGGGGGAACTGAAGCTTTCTTT.

The sample holds many counts of this clonotype. The V and J genes are TRBV5-1 and TRBJ1-1; 7 bases are a match to TRBD1. The CDR3 consists of 14 residues. The junction had 8 bases not matched to a gene; V was cut back by 4 bases and J by 5 bases. Germline CDR1 and CDR2: SGHRS and YFSETQ. As DNA, the CDR3 is TGCGCCAGCAGCAAAGGGGGCGCGGGAACTGAAGCTTTCTTT. Translation: CASSKGGAGTEAFF.

This clonotype was recorded many times. The rearrangement joins TRBV30 to TRBJ1-2; D remains ambiguous. The V gene lost 2 bases and the J gene lost 14 bases, with 21 bases spanning the gap. The V gene's germline CDR1 is GTSNPN and CDR2 SVGIG (reference sequence). The CDR3 extends over 13 amino acids. The CDR3 DNA reads as TGTGCCTGGAGTCTCGGGCGGCCCCAGAGGCTAACCTTC. Its protein is CAWSLGRPQRLTF.

This clonotype was counted many times. The rearrangement uses TRBV5-1 and TRBJ2-7, with D uncertain. CDR3 length: 14 amino acids. Per the germline V gene, CDR1 is SGHRS and CDR2 is YFSETQ. Between the trimmed V and J ends, which lost 0 bases and 2 bases, there was a span of 9 bases. The CDR3, as DNA: TGCGCCAGCAGCTTGGTAGGTACTACCTACGAGCAGTACTTC. This sequence encodes CASSLVGTTYEQYF.

Many counts were recorded for this clonotype. The chain is built from TRBV20-1 and TRBJ2-3; D remains ambiguous. This CDR3 has 16 residues. The V gene lost 6 bases and the J gene lost 2 bases, with 21 bases spanning the gap. CDR1 is DFQATT, CDR2 SNEGSKA, per germline (reference sequence). In nucleotides, the CDR3 is TGCAGTGCCCCCCCGTACGGCCGGAGTTTCACAGATACGCAGTATTTT. It codes for CSAPPYGRSFTDTQYF.

This clonotype has a handful of counts. This rearrangement joins TRBV27 to TRBJ1-1; D gene unclear. The ends were cut back, 2 bases at V and 4 bases at J, with 11 bases in the middle. This CDR3 region has 14 residues. Germline assignment: CDR1 MNHEY and CDR2 SMNVEV (reference sequence). The CDR3: CASSLAWAGTEAFF. The CDR3 DNA is TGTGCCAGCAGTTTAGCGTGGGCAGGCACTGAAGCTTTCTTT.

This clonotype was counted many times. The chain joins TRBV19 to TRBJ2-7; D gene ambiguous. There are 15 residues in the CDR3. Germline loops: CDR1 LNHDA, CDR2 SQIVND (reference sequence). Trimming took 4 bases from V and 6 from J, leaving 19 bases between them. CDR3 loop: CASSRSFFRAFEQYF. In DNA form, the CDR3 reads TGTGCCAGTAGTAGGTCTTTCTTCCGGGCCTTCGAGCAGTACTTC.

This clonotype was recorded many times. The V call is TRBV5-5, the J call TRBJ2-3; TRBD1 aligns across 8 bases. The CDR3 consists of 13 residues. Trimming removed 3 bases from V and 4 bases from J; junction bases left unmatched: 1. Germline CDR1 is SGHKS and CDR2 is YYEKEE (reference sequence). DNA for the CDR3: TGTGCCAGCAGCTCCAGGGGGCCAGATACGCAGTATTTT. It translates to CASSSRGPDTQYF. The full variable domain, completed using reference TRBV5-5 and TRBJ2-3, is DAGVTQSPTHLIKTRGQQVTLRCSPISGHKSVSWYQQVLGQGPQFIFQYYEKEERGRGNFPDRFSARQFPNYSSELNVNALLLGDSALYLCASSSRGPDTQYFGPGTRLTVL.

This clonotype was seen ten or more times. The genes are TRBV5-6 and TRBJ1-5; D gene unclear. This CDR3 region has 14 residues. Germline assignment: CDR1 SGHDT and CDR2 YYEEEE. The V and J ends lost 3 bases and 6 bases respectively, with 13 bases between them. CDR3 sequence reads: CASSYGLKAQPQHF. The CDR3 coding sequence is TGTGCCAGCAGCTACGGACTGAAGGCTCAGCCCCAGCATTTT.

The J gene is TRBJ1-1, the V gene TRBV12-5, with TRBD1 matching 7 bases. The V segment lost 3 bases and the J segment 1 base; nucleotides outside the gene matches: 5. The germline CDR1 and CDR2 sequences are LGHNT and FRNRAP. This CDR3 has 15 amino acids. The CDR3 nucleotides read TGTGCTAGTGGTTTTCTCGGGACAGCGAACACTGAAGCTTTCTTT. Translating gives CASGFLGTANTEAFF.

This chain joins TRBV6-2 or TRBV6-3 and TRBJ1-2; D gene ambiguous. This CDR3 has 11 amino acids. V was shortened by 6 bases and J by 4 bases, with 6 bases between the two germline ends. Germline loops: CDR1 MNHEY, CDR2 SVGEGT. DNA for the CDR3: TGTGCCAGCAGGGACGGCTATGGCTACACCTTC. Residues: CASRDGYGYTF.

This clonotype was seen ten or more times. The V gene is TRBV29-1, the J gene TRBJ1-1, with 10 bases aligning to TRBD1. Germline CDR1 reads SQVTM; CDR2 reads ANQGSEA. The ends lost 7 bases at V and 5 bases at J; junction bases unmatched: 4. The CDR3 loop spans 12 amino acids. CDR3 coding DNA: TGCAGCGCTAGGACAGGGGGAACTGAAGCTTTCTTT. As protein: CSARTGGTEAFF.

V usage is TRBV4-2 and J usage is TRBJ2-2; 11 bases fit TRBD2. The germline V gene has CDR1 LGHNA and CDR2 YNFKEQ. The CDR3 has 16 amino acids. J lost 8 bases, V lost 1 base, and 6 bases had no gene match. In DNA, the CDR3 is TGTGCCAGCAGCCAAGGGCATAGCGGGGGGGATGGGGAGCTGTTTTTT. As protein: CASSQGHSGGDGELFF.

This clonotype has a handful of counts. DNA for the CDR3: TGTGCCAGCAGCCAAGGTAATAGCGGGGCCGGAGATACGCAGTATTTT. It translates to CASSQGNSGAGDTQYF. This chain uses TRBV4-2 with TRBJ2-3, with 8 bases identical to TRBD2. The CDR3 has 16 amino acids. Germline V gives CDR1 LGHNA, CDR2 YNFKEQ. V was clipped by 1 base and J by 5 bases; unmatched bases: 8.

In this sample, this clonotype turned up many times. The chain couples TRBV2 to TRBJ2-7, with 14 bases fitting TRBD2. CDR1 and CDR2 (germline): SNHLY, FYNNEI. Trimming took 6 bases from V and 2 from J; bases not matched to a gene: 3. The CDR3 runs to 15 residues. The CDR3 DNA reads TGTGCCAGCAGCCGACTAGCGGGGGGGACCTACGAGCAGTACTTC. Translating gives CASSRLAGGTYEQYF.

This clonotype was counted ten times or more. V gene TRBV2 combines with J gene TRBJ1-1, with D maybe TRBD1 (6 bases). V lost 9 bases to trimming and J lost 3 bases, with 14 bases between them. Germline V gene data show CDR1 as SNHLY and CDR2 as FYNNEI. CDR3 length: 13 amino acids. The CDR3 protein is CASKTGIDTEAFF. DNA for the CDR3: TGTGCCAGTAAGACAGGTATAGACACTGAAGCTTTCTTT.

This clonotype was detected ten times or more. The chain links TRBV6-4 to TRBJ2-1; no definite D call. V was clipped by 6 bases and J by 1 base, with 13 bases between them. The germline CDR1 and CDR2 sequences are MRHNA and SNTAGT. This CDR3 spans 15 amino acids. The DNA of the CDR3 is TGTGCCAGCAGCGCCGAACTGGGATCCTACAATGAGCAGTTCTTC. Protein product: CASSAELGSYNEQFF.

In this sample, this clonotype turned up many times. The chain links TRBV27 to TRBJ1-6; perhaps TRBD1 as D (5 bases). From germline, CDR1 is MNHEY and CDR2 SMNVEV (reference sequence). The length of the CDR3 is 18 residues. V was trimmed by 6 bases and J by 0 bases, leaving 18 bases between them. For the CDR3, the DNA is TGTGCCAGCAGCAGGTTCGTGGGGGGGAGCTCCTATAATTCACCCCTCCACTTT. This codes for CASSRFVGGSSYNSPLHF.

Ten or more counts support this clonotype. The V call is TRBV7-9, the J call TRBJ1-5; 7 bases fit TRBD1. Per the germline V gene, CDR1 is SEHNR and CDR2 is FQNEAQ (reference sequence). V shed 8 bases, J shed 0 bases, and the junction held 4 bases outside the gene matches. CDR3 length equals 14 residues. CDR3 region: CASRDSSSNQPQHF. CDR3 nucleotide sequence: TGTGCCAGCCGGGACAGCTCTAGCAATCAGCCCCAGCATTTT. The whole variable domain, filled in from reference TRBV7-9 and TRBJ1-5, reads DTGVSQNPRHKITKRGQNVTFRCDPISEHNRLYWYRQTLGQGPEFLTYFQNEAQLEKSRLLSDRFSAERPKGSFSTLEIQRTEQGDSAMYLCASRDSSSNQPQHFGDGTRLSIL.